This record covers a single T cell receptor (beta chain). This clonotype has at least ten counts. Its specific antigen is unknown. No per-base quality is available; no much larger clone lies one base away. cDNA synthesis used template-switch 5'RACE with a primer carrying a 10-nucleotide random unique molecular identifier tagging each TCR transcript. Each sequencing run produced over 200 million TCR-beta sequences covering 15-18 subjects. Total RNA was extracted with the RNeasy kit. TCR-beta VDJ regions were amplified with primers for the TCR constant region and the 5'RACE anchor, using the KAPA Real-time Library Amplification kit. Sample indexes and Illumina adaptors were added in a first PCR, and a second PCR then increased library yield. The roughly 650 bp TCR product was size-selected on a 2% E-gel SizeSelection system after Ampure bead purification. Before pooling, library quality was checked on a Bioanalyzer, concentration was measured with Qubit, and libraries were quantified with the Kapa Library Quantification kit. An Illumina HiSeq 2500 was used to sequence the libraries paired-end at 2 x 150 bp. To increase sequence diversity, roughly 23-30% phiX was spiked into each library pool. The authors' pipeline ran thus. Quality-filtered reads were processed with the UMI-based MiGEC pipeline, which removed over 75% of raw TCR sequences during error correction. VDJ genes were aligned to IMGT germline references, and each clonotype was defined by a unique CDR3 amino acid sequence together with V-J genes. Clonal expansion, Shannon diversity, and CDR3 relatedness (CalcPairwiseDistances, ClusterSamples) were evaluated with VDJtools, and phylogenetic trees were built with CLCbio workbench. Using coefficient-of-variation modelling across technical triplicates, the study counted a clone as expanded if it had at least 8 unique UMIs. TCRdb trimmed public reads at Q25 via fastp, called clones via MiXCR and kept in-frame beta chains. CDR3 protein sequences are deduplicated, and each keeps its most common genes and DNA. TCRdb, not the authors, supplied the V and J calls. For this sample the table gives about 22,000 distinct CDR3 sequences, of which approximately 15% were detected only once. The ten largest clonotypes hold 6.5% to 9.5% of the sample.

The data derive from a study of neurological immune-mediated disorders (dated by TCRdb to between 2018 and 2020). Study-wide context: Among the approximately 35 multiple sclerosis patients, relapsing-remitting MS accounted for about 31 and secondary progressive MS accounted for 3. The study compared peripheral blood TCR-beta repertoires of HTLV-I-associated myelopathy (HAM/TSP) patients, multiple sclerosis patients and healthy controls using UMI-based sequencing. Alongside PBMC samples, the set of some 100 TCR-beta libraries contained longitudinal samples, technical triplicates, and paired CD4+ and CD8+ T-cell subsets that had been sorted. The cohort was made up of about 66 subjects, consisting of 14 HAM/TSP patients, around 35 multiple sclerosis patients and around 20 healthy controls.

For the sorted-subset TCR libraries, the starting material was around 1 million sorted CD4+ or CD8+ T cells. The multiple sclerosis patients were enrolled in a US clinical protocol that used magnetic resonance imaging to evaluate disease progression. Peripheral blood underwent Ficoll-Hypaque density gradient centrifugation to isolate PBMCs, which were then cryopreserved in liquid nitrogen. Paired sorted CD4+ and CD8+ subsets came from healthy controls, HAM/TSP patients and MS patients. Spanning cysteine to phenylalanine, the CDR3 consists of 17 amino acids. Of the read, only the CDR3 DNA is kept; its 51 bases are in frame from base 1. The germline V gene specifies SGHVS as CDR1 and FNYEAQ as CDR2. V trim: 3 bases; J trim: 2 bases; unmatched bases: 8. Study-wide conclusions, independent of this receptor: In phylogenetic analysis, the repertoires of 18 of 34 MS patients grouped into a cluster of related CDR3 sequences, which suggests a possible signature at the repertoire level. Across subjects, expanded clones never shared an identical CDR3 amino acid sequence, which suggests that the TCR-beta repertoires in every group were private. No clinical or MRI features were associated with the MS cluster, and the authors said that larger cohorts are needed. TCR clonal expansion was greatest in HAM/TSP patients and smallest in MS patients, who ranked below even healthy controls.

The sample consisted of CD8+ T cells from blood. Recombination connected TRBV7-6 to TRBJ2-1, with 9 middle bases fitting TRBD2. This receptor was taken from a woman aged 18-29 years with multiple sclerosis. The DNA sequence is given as TGTGCCAGCAGCTTCTACATAGCGGGAGCTACCTACAATGAGCAGTTCTTC. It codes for CASSFYIAGATYNEQFF.